This T cell receptor beta chain was captured in a study of shared clonotypes between healthy human individuals. General study points: Even with large depth, rarefaction showed that sorted-subset sequencing was incomplete.

All donors qualified as healthy HIV-negative adults and had experienced no recent acute infections or vaccinations. Investigators divided CD4+ cells into CD45RA+ naive and CD45RA-negative memory subsets. The table came from immunoSEQ multiplex PCR; TCRdb's copy has only in-frame clones and leaves some out. Of 1 million to 1.3 million clones in the sample, approximately 80% were seen once. V shed 4 bases and J 2 bases; nucleotides not matched to a gene: 5. CDR1 and CDR2 from the germline V gene are SGHRS and YFSETQ. This CDR3 spans 15 amino acids. With regard to this clone: Its matching antigen is unknown.

The source of this sequence is a man aged 18 to 29 in good health. Some clones in this sample may be carry-over from other donors' samples. Sequenced: memory CD4+ T cells from PBMCs. Subset of the sample: CD45RA-negative fraction. The chain employs TRBV5-1 and TRBJ1-3; 8 bases align to TRBD1. The CDR3 sequence: CASSPTGATGNTIYF. For the CDR3, the DNA is TGCGCCAGCAGCCCGACAGGGGCCACTGGAAACACCATATATTTT.